One and the same sample provided the 31 T cell receptor beta chains below, sequenced in a study of blood T cell repertoires in COVID-19. Data came from immunoSEQ multiplex PCR; TCRdb stores just in-frame clones and leaves some out. The profile covers approximately 300,000 clones, with more than 90% appearing a single time and about 4% taken by the ten largest. The sample was PBMCs or T cells enriched from blood (not recorded which). These receptors were collected from a woman aged 25 to 39 who had been exposed to COVID-19.

V gene TRBV19 combines with J gene TRBJ2-2; the match to TRBD2 covers 10 bases. After removal of 7 bases from V and 5 bases from J, the junction contained 4 bases not matched to a gene. Per germline, CDR1 LNHDA and CDR2 SQIVND (reference sequence). The CDR3 runs 14 residues. The CDR3 here is CASKLAGPTGELFF. CDR3 coding DNA: TGTGCCAGTAAACTAGCGGGGCCAACCGGGGAGCTGTTTTTT.

The chain uses TRBV4-1 and TRBJ1-6; 7 bases line up with TRBD1. The CDR3 runs 13 residues. With V trimmed by 5 bases and J by 8 bases, 3 bases remained unmatched. Germline assignment: CDR1 MGHRA and CDR2 YSYEKL. The CDR3 here is CASSGQADSPLHF. In DNA form, the CDR3 reads TGCGCCAGCAGCGGACAGGCGGATTCACCCCTCCACTTT.

A single count supports this clone. V is TRBV21-1 and J is TRBJ1-4. TRBV21-1 is a pseudogene segment. The CDR3 consists of 17 residues. CDR3 amino acids: CASSKGYCREPNEKLFF. The CDR3 DNA sequence: TGTGCCAGCAGCAAAGGTTACTGCCGGGAGCCGAATGAAAAACTGTTTTTT.

This chain uses TRBV5-5 with TRBJ2-7; TRBD1 matches at 8 bases. Germline CDR1 is SGHKS and CDR2 is YYEKEE (reference sequence). After removal of 4 bases from V and 1 base from J, the junction contained 4 bases not matched to a gene. This CDR3 is 14 amino acids long. Written as DNA, the CDR3 is TGTGCCAGCAGCATCGGACAGGGTTCCTACGAGCAGTACTTC. It encodes CASSIGQGSYEQYF.

V and J are TRBV19 and TRBJ2-1; 8 bases agree with TRBD1. Trimming at V came to 3 bases and at J to 3 bases, leaving 4 bases not matched to a gene. The CDR3 consists of 15 residues. Germline V lookup: CDR1 LNHDA, CDR2 SQIVND (reference sequence). The CDR3 sequence is CASSMVDRDYNEQFF. In DNA, the CDR3 is TGTGCCAGTAGTATGGTGGACAGGGACTACAATGAGCAGTTCTTC.

V usage is TRBV2 and J usage is TRBJ1-5; a weak D match, TRBD1 (5 bases). This CDR3 contains 13 residues. The V gene lost 8 bases and the J gene lost 4 bases, with 12 bases spanning the gap. The germline CDR1 and CDR2 sequences are SNHLY and FYNNEI. The CDR3 loop is CASATAYNQPQHF. In DNA, the CDR3 is TGTGCCAGCGCGACAGCTTATAATCAGCCCCAGCATTTT.

The rearrangement uses TRBV7-9 and TRBJ2-2; the D is unclear. V was cut by 4 bases and J by 4 bases, with 13 bases left in between. CDR3 length equals 15 residues. Germline V gene data show CDR1 as SEHNR and CDR2 as FQNEAQ (reference sequence). The CDR3 sequence: CASSSIAVSTGELFF. The CDR3 nucleotides are TGTGCCAGCAGCTCCATAGCCGTAAGCACCGGGGAGCTGTTTTTT.

The chain is built from TRBV12-3 or TRBV12-4 and TRBJ1-2; no clear D gene. The CDR3 covers 13 residues. V lost 2 bases to trimming and J lost 4 bases, with 8 bases between them. In DNA, the CDR3 is TGTGCCAGCAGTTTATCAGTCTTCTATGGCTACACCTTC. Translating it yields CASSLSVFYGYTF.

The chain joins TRBV11-1 to TRBJ1-4, with a tentative D call TRBD1 (5 bases). From germline, CDR1 is SGHAT and CDR2 FQDESV (reference sequence). The CDR3 runs 14 residues. Trimming shortened V by 5 bases and J by 2 bases, and 9 bases separated the two germline ends. DNA for the CDR3: TGTGCCAGCAGCCATGACAGTACTAATGAAAAACTGTTTTTT. Residues: CASSHDSTNEKLFF. The variable domain in full, with the rest retrieved from reference TRBV11-1 and TRBJ1-4, is EAEVAQSPRYKITEKSQAVAFWCDPISGHATLYWYRQILGQGPELLVQFQDESVVDDSQLPKDRFSAERLKGVDSTLKIQPAELGDSAMYLCASSHDSTNEKLFFGSGTQLSVL.

The chain combines TRBV29-1 with TRBJ2-3, with D perhaps TRBD2 (6 bases). Looked up from germline, CDR1 is SQVTM and CDR2 is ANQGSEA. CDR3 length equals 15 residues. Trimming removed 1 base at V and 3 bases at J, with 14 bases between. CDR3 region: CSVEGGGWETDTQYF. The CDR3 bases are TGCAGCGTTGAAGGTGGGGGGTGGGAGACAGATACGCAGTATTTT.

The chain recombines TRBV6-4 with TRBJ1-2; perhaps TRBD1 as D (6 bases). Trimming cost V 6 bases and J 6 bases, with 17 bases left between them. Germline CDR1 MRHNA, CDR2 SNTAGT. The CDR3 covers 14 residues. CDR3 protein: CASRISTGHHGYTF. For the CDR3, the DNA is TGTGCCAGCAGGATTAGCACAGGGCACCATGGCTACACCTTC.

In this sample, this clone turned up once. In DNA form, the CDR3 reads TGTGCCAGCTCACCACCGCGGGGGGCAAGAGCTAACTATGGCTACACCTTC. It is translated as CASSPPRGARANYGYTF. The V gene is TRBV18, the J gene TRBJ1-2, with a weak D call TRBD1 (6 bases). CDR1 KGHSH and CDR2 LQKENI come from the germline V gene. This CDR3 is built from 17 residues. V shed 0 bases and J shed 0 bases, with 14 bases lying between them. Drawing the rest from reference TRBV18 and TRBJ1-2, the complete variable domain is NAGVMQNPRHLVRRRGQEARLRCSPMKGHSHVYWYRQLPEEGLKFMVYLQKENIIDESGMPKERFSAEFPKEGPSILRIQQVVRGDSAAYFCASSPPRGARANYGYTFGSGTRLTVV.

The chain is built from TRBV7-8 and TRBJ2-7, with D possibly TRBD2 on 7 matching bases. V lost 11 bases, J lost 0 bases, and 17 bases lay in between. From germline, CDR1 is SGHVS and CDR2 FQNEAQ. CDR3 size: 14 residues. DNA for the CDR3: TGTGCCGTCGGGGGGAGGGGGAGCTCCTACGAGCAGTACTTC. It yields the protein CAVGGRGSSYEQYF. The whole variable domain, remainder taken from reference TRBV7-8 and TRBJ2-7, is GAGVSQSPRYKVAKRGQDVALRCDPISGHVSLFWYQQALGQGPEFLTYFQNEAQLDKSGLPSDRFFAERPEGSVSTLKIQRTQQEDSAVYLCAVGGRGSSYEQYFGPGTRLTVT.

The V call is TRBV11-2, the J call TRBJ2-7; 7 positions agree with TRBD2. The V gene end was trimmed by 1 base and the J gene end by 3 bases; junction bases not matched to a gene: 9. The CDR3 length is 16 residues. Germline CDR1 reads SGHAT; CDR2 reads FQNNGV. CDR3 bases: TGTGCCAGCAGCTTAGGGTCTAGCGGCCATTTCTACGAGCAGTACTTC. Protein sequence: CASSLGSSGHFYEQYF.

The rearrangement links TRBV19 to TRBJ2-7, with 8 bases that match TRBD1. The V and J ends lost 4 bases and 7 bases, in that order; junction bases with no gene match: 9. The CDR3 is made up of 14 amino acids. Germline V gives CDR1 LNHDA, CDR2 SQIVND (reference sequence). CDR3 sequence: CASSTRGRVWEQYF. CDR3 bases: TGTGCCAGTAGTACCAGGGGGCGCGTATGGGAGCAGTACTTC.

The chain has TRBV12-5 and TRBJ1-2, with 8 bases fitting TRBD1. The length of the CDR3 is 13 residues. Trimming at V came to 3 bases and at J to 8 bases, leaving 5 bases not matched to a gene. Germline lookup yields CDR1 LGHNT and CDR2 FRNRAP. For the CDR3, the DNA is TGTGCTAGTGGTTTCGGGACAGGTGACGGCTACACCTTC. Translating gives CASGFGTGDGYTF. Supplemented by reference TRBV12-5 and TRBJ1-2, the full variable domain reads DARVTQTPRHKVTEMGQEVTMRCQPILGHNTVFWYRQTMMQGLELLAYFRNRAPLDDSGMPKDRFSAEMPDATLATLKIQPSEPRDSAVYFCASGFGTGDGYTFGSGTRLTVV.

The CDR3 DNA reads TGTGCCAGTAGCGCAACAGGGTACGAGCAGTACTTC. This codes for CASSATGYEQYF. The chain joins TRBV19 to TRBJ2-7, with D perhaps TRBD1 (6 bases). Per the germline V gene, CDR1 is LNHDA and CDR2 is SQIVND (reference sequence). CDR3 length equals 12 residues. V was shortened by 6 bases and J by 4 bases, with 10 bases between the two germline ends.

This chain connects TRBV2 to TRBJ2-5, with D possibly matching TRBD2 (6 bases). Germline loops: CDR1 SNHLY, CDR2 FYNNEI. The CDR3 extends over 13 amino acids. Trimming took off 5 bases at V and 4 bases at J, with 11 bases between the two ends. CDR3 nucleotide sequence: TGTGCCAGCAGTAACTTGGAGGGAGAGACCCAGTACTTC. Protein sequence: CASSNLEGETQYF.

This rearrangement joins TRBV7-9 to TRBJ1-1; D possibly corresponds to TRBD1 (6 bases). CDR3 length equals 12 residues. Trimming removed 4 bases from V and 6 bases from J, with 9 bases in between. Germline values: CDR1 SEHNR, CDR2 FQNEAQ (reference sequence). The DNA of the CDR3 is TGTGCCAGCAGCTCCAGGGGTGCTGAAGCTTTCTTT. This sequence encodes CASSSRGAEAFF. Supplemented by reference TRBV7-9 and TRBJ1-1, the full variable domain reads DTGVSQNPRHKITKRGQNVTFRCDPISEHNRLYWYRQTLGQGPEFLTYFQNEAQLEKSRLLSDRFSAERPKGSFSTLEIQRTEQGDSAMYLCASSSRGAEAFFGQGTRLTVV.

The V call is TRBV18, the J call TRBJ2-2, with D perhaps matching TRBD2 (7 bases). The CDR3 contains 15 residues. V was shortened by 1 base and J by 2 bases, with 8 bases between the two germline ends. Germline loops: CDR1 KGHSH, CDR2 LQKENI. CDR3 bases: TGTGCCAGCTCACCACGCGGGGGCAACACCGGGGAGCTGTTTTTT. Its protein product is CASSPRGGNTGELFF.

This chain uses TRBV29-1 with TRBJ1-2; tentative D call: TRBD1 (5 bases). Germline V CDR1 and CDR2: SQVTM, ANQGSEA. The length of the CDR3 is 13 residues. Trimming pared 7 bases from V and 4 bases from J, leaving 16 bases between. The CDR3 region is CSASDRSLYGYTF. CDR3 nucleotide sequence: TGCAGCGCCTCCGACAGAAGCCTCTATGGCTACACCTTC.

In this sample, this clone turned up once. The chain combines TRBV9 with TRBJ2-1; TRBD2 matches 10 bases. The germline V gene has CDR1 SGDLS and CDR2 YYNGEE. The CDR3 spans 15 residues. J was trimmed by 5 bases and V by 0 bases; bases with no gene match: 2. CDR3 sequence: CASSVDSGGDNEQFF. For the CDR3, the DNA is TGTGCCAGCAGCGTAGACAGCGGGGGGGACAATGAGCAGTTCTTC. Using reference TRBV9 and TRBJ2-1 for the parts outside the CDR3, the full variable domain is DSGVTQTPKHLITATGQRVTLRCSPRSGDLSVYWYQQSLDQGLQFLIQYYNGEERAKGNILERFSAQQFPDLHSELNLSSLELGDSALYFCASSVDSGGDNEQFFGPGTRLTVL.

This clone was found a few times. The rearrangement uses TRBV19 and TRBJ1-5, with unresolved D. The germline V and J ends were trimmed by 5 bases and 5 bases, with 22 bases remaining between them. This CDR3 spans 17 amino acids. Germline CDR1 and CDR2: LNHDA and SQIVND (reference sequence). The CDR3 region is CASSSLGEADNYQPQHF. Written as DNA, the CDR3 is TGTGCCAGTAGTTCGCTCGGGGAGGCAGATAACTATCAGCCCCAGCATTTT. Full variable domain (rest looked up from reference TRBV19 and TRBJ1-5): DGGITQSPKYLFRKEGQNVTLSCEQNLNHDAMYWYRQDPGQGLRLIYYSQIVNDFQKGDIAEGYSVSREKKESFPLTVTSAQKNPTAFYLCASSSLGEADNYQPQHFGDGTRLSIL.

The chain joins TRBV5-1 to TRBJ1-6, with D unclear. The CDR3 runs 15 residues. CDR1 and CDR2 from the germline V gene are SGHRS and YFSETQ. The germline V and J ends were trimmed by 2 bases and 9 bases, with 15 bases remaining between them. In nucleotides, the CDR3 is TGCGCCAGCAGCTTAGGTCAGGTCGTGGGTTCACCCCTCCACTTT. Its protein product is CASSLGQVVGSPLHF.

V usage is TRBV4-1 and J usage is TRBJ1-1; 7 bases agree with TRBD1. The germline gives CDR1 MGHRA, CDR2 YSYEKL. With V trimmed by 0 bases and J by 0 bases, 10 bases remained unmatched. The CDR3 has 18 residues. CDR3 sequence reads: CASSQDPKGAIMNTEAFF. In nucleotides, the CDR3 is TGCGCCAGCAGCCAAGATCCAAAGGGGGCAATCATGAACACTGAAGCTTTCTTT.

Comments on this clone: Other DNA sequences in this sample translate to the same CDR3. This chain uses TRBV30 with TRBJ1-2, with a weak D call TRBD1 (6 bases). The germline V gene encodes CDR1 GTSNPN and CDR2 SVGIG (reference sequence). Trimming removed 2 bases from V and 8 bases from J, with 9 bases in between. The CDR3 is made up of 11 amino acids. CDR3 amino acids: CAWSTGGGYTF. In nucleotides, the CDR3 is TGTGCCTGGAGTACGGGGGGCGGCTACACCTTC.

The J gene is TRBJ1-2, the V gene TRBV30; 9 nucleotides line up with TRBD1. Germline V gene data show CDR1 as GTSNPN and CDR2 as SVGIG (reference sequence). J was trimmed by 2 bases and V by 4 bases; bases with no gene match: 5. CDR3 size: 14 residues. The CDR3 sequence: CAWTRTGGNYGYTF. The CDR3, as DNA: TGTGCCTGGACCCGCACAGGGGGCAACTATGGCTACACCTTC.

The chain has TRBV15 and TRBJ2-1, with D maybe TRBD2 (7 bases). Between the trimmed V and J ends, which lost 4 bases and 4 bases, there was a span of 20 bases. The CDR3 runs 17 residues. Germline assignment: CDR1 LNHNV and CDR2 YYDKDF (reference sequence). In DNA form, the CDR3 reads TGTGCCACCAGCAAATTACTGACGGGGGGCCTATACAATGAGCAGTTCTTC. Translated, it gives CATSKLLTGGLYNEQFF.

The chain is built from TRBV11-2 and TRBJ2-7, with D maybe TRBD2 (5 bases). CDR3 length equals 17 residues. Looked up from germline, CDR1 is SGHAT and CDR2 is FQNNGV. The V end was cut by 1 base, the J end by 3 bases, with 19 bases between. This chain's CDR3 is CASSLGRGIRGVYEQYF. The CDR3 coding sequence is TGTGCCAGCAGCTTAGGCCGAGGGATCCGGGGAGTCTACGAGCAGTACTTC. The variable domain in full, with the rest retrieved from reference TRBV11-2 and TRBJ2-7, is EAGVAQSPRYKIIEKRQSVAFWCNPISGHATLYWYQQILGQGPKLLIQFQNNGVVDDSQLPKDRFSAERLKGVDSTLKIQPAKLEDSAVYLCASSLGRGIRGVYEQYFGPGTRLTVT.

The chain couples TRBV7-9 to TRBJ1-2; D not resolved. The ends were cut back, 5 bases at V and 5 bases at J, with 12 bases in the middle. This CDR3 is 13 amino acids long. From germline, CDR1 is SEHNR and CDR2 FQNEAQ (reference sequence). CDR3 nucleotide sequence: TGTGCCAGCAGCAGCTCCGGGGAGTATGGCTACACCTTC. Amino acids: CASSSSGEYGYTF.

The rearrangement uses TRBV7-9 and TRBJ1-6, with 7 bases fitting TRBD1. The V and J ends lost 5 bases and 6 bases, in that order; junction bases with no gene match: 10. The germline gives CDR1 SEHNR, CDR2 FQNEAQ (reference sequence). This CDR3 contains 16 residues. CDR3 residues: CASSPAGTVSNSPLHF. The DNA for the CDR3 is TGTGCCAGCAGCCCAGCCGGGACAGTGTCTAATTCACCCCTCCACTTT.